This passage covers 28 T cell receptor beta chains from one sample sequenced in a study of T cells after yellow fever vaccination. From the 5' RACE reads, TCRdb called clonotypes with MiXCR, one entry per CDR3 protein. The repertoire consists of about 210,000 distinct CDR3 sequences, with roughly 3% occurring once and the leading ten covering 3.2%. This sample comprised CD4+ T cells sorted from PBMCs, obtained 10 days after the yellow fever booster vaccination. Receptors originate from a man aged 18-30 years who received the YFV17D yellow fever vaccine.

This clonotype was recorded a few times. V is TRBV19 and J is TRBJ2-7, with D possibly matching TRBD1 (5 bases). Germline V gene sequence: CDR1 LNHDA, CDR2 SQIVND (reference sequence). This CDR3 comprises 14 residues. V shed 6 bases and J shed 4 bases, with 16 bases lying between them. CDR3 DNA sequence: TGTGCCAGTAGACTATGGCAGGGTGATTACGAGCAGTACTTC. Translation: CASRLWQGDYEQYF.

This chain uses TRBV5-1 with TRBJ1-6; 7 positions match TRBD1. In germline, CDR1 is SGHRS, CDR2 YFSETQ. The CDR3 is made up of 15 amino acids. Trimming cost V 5 bases and J 7 bases; bases outside gene matches: 9. CDR3 bases: TGCGCCAGCAGGCAGACAGGGTCGCGGAATTCACCCCTCCACTTT. This codes for CASRQTGSRNSPLHF.

The chain is built from TRBV4-2 and TRBJ2-1, with unresolved D. Germline CDR1 LGHNA, CDR2 YNFKEQ. This CDR3 comprises 16 residues. The germline V and J ends were trimmed by 3 bases and 0 bases, with 12 bases remaining between them. The CDR3 sequence is CASSHGSPGSYNEQFF. The CDR3 DNA is TGTGCCAGCAGCCATGGCAGTCCAGGCTCCTACAATGAGCAGTTCTTC.

The V and J genes are TRBV20-1 and TRBJ1-2; a possible D gene is TRBD1 (6 bases). The germline V and J ends were trimmed by 5 bases and 5 bases, with 18 bases remaining between them. The CDR3 is 14 amino acids. Germline loops: CDR1 DFQATT, CDR2 SNEGSKA (reference sequence). The CDR3 region is CSARRQVGVYGYTF. The CDR3 DNA follows: TGCAGTGCTCGGCGACAGGTGGGGGTATATGGCTACACCTTC.

Only a few counts were recorded for this clonotype. The V gene is TRBV4-2, the J gene TRBJ2-5, with D possibly matching TRBD2 (6 bases). The germline V and J ends were trimmed by 0 bases and 5 bases, with 22 bases remaining between them. CDR3 length equals 18 residues. Germline CDR1 is LGHNA and CDR2 is YNFKEQ. The DNA for the CDR3 is TGTGCCAGCAGCCAAGAGTCGGCGGGGTCTTCGGAATGGGAGACCCAGTACTTC. This gives the protein CASSQESAGSSEWETQYF.

This clonotype was counted at least ten times. V is TRBV5-1 and J is TRBJ1-1; the D is unclear. The CDR3 has 12 residues. Germline CDR1 and CDR2: SGHRS and YFSETQ. The ends were cut back, 2 bases at V and 1 base at J, with 3 bases in the middle. The CDR3 DNA is TGCGCCAGCAGCTTTGAGAACACTGAAGCTTTCTTT. Its translation is CASSFENTEAFF.

This clonotype has at least ten counts. The rearrangement joins TRBV5-1 to TRBJ2-7; maybe TRBD1 (5 bases). The germline CDR1 and CDR2 sequences are SGHRS and YFSETQ. The V end was cut by 0 bases, the J end by 4 bases, with 8 bases between. The CDR3 sequence is 13 residues long. The CDR3 DNA follows: TGCGCCAGCAGCTTGGGGTCAGGGTACGAGCAGTACGTC. Protein product: CASSLGSGYEQYV.

Details on this clonotype: A read error may be the cause here, since a much bigger clone is one base away. The CDR3 loop is CASSRAGVVDTQYF. Here the CDR3 DNA reads TGTGCCAGCAGTCGAGCGGGGGTTGTGGATACGCAGTATTTT. This chain joins TRBV7-2 and TRBJ2-3, with 8 bases lining up with TRBD2. V lost 6 bases to trimming and J lost 6 bases; unmatched junction nucleotides: 8. There are 14 residues in the CDR3. Germline V gives CDR1 SGHTA, CDR2 FQGNSA.

This rearrangement joins TRBV6-1 to TRBJ2-3; the match to TRBD2 covers 8 bases. CDR1 is MNHNS, CDR2 SASEGT, per germline. The trim removed 7 bases at V and 0 bases at J, leaving 6 bases unmatched. The CDR3 sequence is 15 residues long. The CDR3 reads CASILSGDSTDTQYF. In DNA form, the CDR3 reads TGTGCCAGCATCCTTAGCGGGGATAGCACAGATACGCAGTATTTT.

This clonotype was observed at least ten times. The rearrangement links TRBV5-1 to TRBJ2-3, with a tentative D call TRBD2 (6 bases). Germline V gene lookup returns CDR1 SGHRS and CDR2 YFSETQ. V was shortened by 4 bases and J by 1 base, with 16 bases between the two germline ends. The length of the CDR3 is 16 residues. The CDR3 loop is CASSQLRGGGTDTQYF. The CDR3 DNA reads TGCGCCAGCAGCCAGCTACGGGGCGGGGGCACAGATACGCAGTATTTT.

This clonotype showed up many times. This sequence joins TRBV12-3 or TRBV12-4 and TRBJ2-1, with D unclear. V was trimmed by 7 bases and J by 4 bases, leaving 5 bases between them. This CDR3 has 11 residues. The CDR3 region is CASTLYNEQFF. CDR3 coding DNA: TGTGCCAGCACCCTATACAATGAGCAGTTCTTC.

In this sample, this clonotype turned up many times. The chain couples TRBV6-2 or TRBV6-3 to TRBJ2-2; 12 bases line up with TRBD2. This CDR3 spans 16 amino acids. Per germline, CDR1 MNHEY and CDR2 SVGEGT. Losses at the gene ends were 6 bases for V and 7 bases for J; bases not matched to a gene: 9. The CDR3 protein is CASRGLAGLRSGELFF. The CDR3 coding sequence is TGTGCCAGCAGAGGACTAGCGGGACTTAGAAGCGGGGAGCTGTTTTTT.

This clonotype appeared a few times. The V gene is TRBV18, the J gene TRBJ2-5; D gene uncertain. Germline CDR1 reads KGHSH; CDR2 reads LQKENI. CDR3 size: 13 residues. V shed 3 bases and J shed 5 bases, with 10 bases lying between them. The CDR3 DNA reads TGTGCCAGCTCACCCGACACCCGGGAGACCCAGTACTTC. This gives the protein CASSPDTRETQYF. Using reference TRBV18 and TRBJ2-5 for the parts outside the CDR3, the full variable domain is NAGVMQNPRHLVRRRGQEARLRCSPMKGHSHVYWYRQLPEEGLKFMVYLQKENIIDESGMPKERFSAEFPKEGPSILRIQQVVRGDSAAYFCASSPDTRETQYFGPGTRLLVL.

This clonotype has ten or more counts. This rearrangement joins TRBV12-3 or TRBV12-4 to TRBJ2-1; no definite D call. The CDR3 runs 13 residues. V lost 5 bases to trimming and J lost 7 bases, with 12 bases between them. CDR3 in DNA: TGTGCCAGCAGTCTCCCCCCGGAAAATGAGCAGTTCTTC. Translated: CASSLPPENEQFF.

The sample holds a few counts of this clonotype. The chain employs TRBV20-1 and TRBJ1-2; the D is unclear. This CDR3 region has 12 residues. The ends were cut back, 6 bases at V and 2 bases at J, with 10 bases in the middle. The germline V gene encodes CDR1 DFQATT and CDR2 SNEGSKA (reference sequence). CDR3 in DNA: TGCAGTGCCCCCGCCAGAAACTATGGCTACACCTTC. Amino acids: CSAPARNYGYTF.

This clonotype was seen at least ten times. The rearrangement joins TRBV21-1 to TRBJ2-7; the table's D gene call, TRBD1, was not cross checked with the DNA. TRBV21-1 is assigned pseudogene status. This CDR3 contains 14 residues. The CDR3 is CASTGRHRGVEQYF. CDR3 coding DNA: TGTGCCAGCACCGGTCGGCACAGGGGAGTCGAGCAGTACTTC.

The rearrangement links TRBV11-2 to TRBJ2-1; 12 bases agree with TRBD2. Germline V gene sequence: CDR1 SGHAT, CDR2 FQNNGV. Unmatched junction bases numbered 11, after V lost 5 bases and J lost 0 bases. This CDR3 has 19 residues. DNA of the CDR3: TGTGCCAGCAGCCCCCGATGGACTAGCGGGGCCAGCTCCTACAATGAGCAGTTCTTC. This translates into CASSPRWTSGASSYNEQFF.

This chain connects TRBV5-1 to TRBJ1-1; D unresolved. Germline V CDR1 and CDR2: SGHRS, YFSETQ. Trimming left V 6 bases short and J 1 base short, with 10 bases between. This CDR3 region has 13 residues. CDR3 in amino acids: CASTWSENTEAFF. The CDR3 nucleotides read TGCGCCAGCACTTGGTCGGAGAACACTGAAGCTTTCTTT.

This clonotype came up many times. The chain uses TRBV7-2 and TRBJ2-5, with 10 nucleotides matching TRBD1. CDR3 length: 16 residues. V lost 3 bases, J lost 4 bases, and 8 bases stayed unmatched. Germline loops: CDR1 SGHTA, CDR2 FQGNSA. CDR3 loop: CASSLGTGALVETQYF. The CDR3 DNA reads as TGTGCCAGCAGCTTGGGGACAGGGGCGCTAGTAGAGACCCAGTACTTC.

The V and J genes are TRBV5-1 and TRBJ2-2; possibly TRBD1 for D (5 bases). The CDR3 is 15 amino acids. Germline CDR1 SGHRS, CDR2 YFSETQ. V lost 5 bases to trimming and J lost 7 bases, with 18 bases between them. The CDR3 here is CASSSRLDSGGELFF. CDR3 DNA sequence: TGCGCCAGCAGTTCAAGGCTCGACAGTGGCGGGGAGCTGTTTTTT. Full variable domain (remainder filled in from reference TRBV5-1 and TRBJ2-2): KAGVTQTPRYLIKTRGQQVTLSCSPISGHRSVSWYQQTPGQGLQFLFEYFSETQRNKGNFPGRFSGRQFSNSRSEMNVSTLELGDSALYLCASSSRLDSGGELFFGEGSRLTVL.

This clonotype appeared a few times. V gene TRBV21-1 combines with J gene TRBJ2-7; the table's D call, TRBD1, has no DNA check behind it. TRBV21-1 is a recognized pseudogene. CDR3 size: 15 residues. In DNA, the CDR3 is TGTGCCAGCAGCAAATCCCCGGGACAAAGTAACGAGCAGTACTTC. This encodes CASSKSPGQSNEQYF.

With respect to this clonotype: At one boundary the junction diverges from the germline segment, which might be a read error. The chain links TRBV7-7 to TRBJ2-1; TRBD2 might be the D (6 bases). The CDR3 covers 13 residues. Per germline, CDR1 SSHAT and CDR2 FNYEAQ (reference sequence). CDR3 loop: CASSLAESAVQFF. CDR3 coding DNA: TGTGCTAGCAGCTTAGCGGAATCAGCCGTACAGTTCTTC.

Points on this clonotype: Compared with germline, one end of the junction differs, possibly owing to a read error. The chain recombines TRBV5-1 with TRBJ2-7, with 9 nucleotides matching TRBD1. From germline, CDR1 is SGHRS and CDR2 YFSETQ. This CDR3 region has 14 residues. This CDR3 reads CASSPHRGLYERYF. The CDR3 region has the DNA TGCGCCAGCAGCCCACACAGGGGGCTCTACGAGCGGTACTTC. Supplemented by reference TRBV5-1 and TRBJ2-7, the full variable domain reads KAGVTQTPRYLIKTRGQQVTLSCSPISGHRSVSWYQQTPGQGLQFLFEYFSETQRNKGNFPGRFSGRQFSNSRSEMNVSTLELGDSALYLCASSPHRGLYERYFGPGTRLTVT.

This clonotype was found a few times. The chain links TRBV7-9 to TRBJ2-3; TRBD2 matches at 7 bases. The V segment lost 0 bases and the J segment 0 bases; nucleotides outside the gene matches: 3. CDR1 and CDR2 (germline): SEHNR, FQNEAQ (reference sequence). There are 16 residues in the CDR3. Here the CDR3 reads CASSLAAGVSTDTQYF. CDR3 DNA sequence: TGTGCCAGCAGCTTAGCGGCGGGGGTGAGCACAGATACGCAGTATTTT.

This clonotype has ten or more counts. The chain recombines TRBV5-1 with TRBJ2-5; 13 bases align to TRBD2. Trimming cost V 4 bases and J 3 bases; bases outside gene matches: 9. The CDR3 sequence is 17 residues long. The germline CDR1 and CDR2 sequences are SGHRS and YFSETQ. The CDR3 DNA is TGCGCCAGCAGCCCAACGTCGGGACTAGCGGGGAAAGAGACCCAGTACTTC. It is translated as CASSPTSGLAGKETQYF.

This clonotype was found many times. V and J are TRBV7-2 and TRBJ1-5; no clear D. CDR1 and CDR2 (germline): SGHTA, FQGNSA. Trimming took 5 bases from V and 2 from J, leaving 13 bases between them. This CDR3 spans 15 amino acids. CDR3 region: CASSTSLWGNQPQHF. The CDR3 DNA is TGTGCCAGCAGCACCTCCCTATGGGGCAATCAGCCCCAGCATTTT.

The V gene is TRBV27, the J gene TRBJ2-3; 8 bases fit TRBD1. The CDR3 runs to 15 residues. With 2 bases clipped from V and 4 bases from J, the junction kept 5 bases outside the gene matches. The germline V gene has CDR1 MNHEY and CDR2 SMNVEV (reference sequence). CDR3 in DNA: TGTGCCAGCAGTTTACGGACAGGGCTCTCAGATACGCAGTATTTT. It is translated as CASSLRTGLSDTQYF.

This clonotype occurred many times. A junction boundary mismatches the germline segment, possibly from a read error. CDR3 sequence: CASSIDVYGYPF. DNA of the CDR3: TGTGCCAGTAGTATTGACGTCTATGGCTACCCCTTC. The chain has TRBV19 and TRBJ1-2; D is uncertain. Germline assignment: CDR1 LNHDA and CDR2 SQIVND (reference sequence). This CDR3 has 12 residues.